This T cell receptor beta chain was sequenced in a study of a mutant IDH1 vaccine in newly diagnosed glioma. Of note for this clone: Its antigen remains unidentified.

Sequencing was performed with immunoSEQ multiplex PCR; in TCRdb, only in-frame clones are kept and a portion is missing. This table has around 57,000 clones, approximately 90% appearing once. Time point here: week 11, during vaccination. Each dose of the vaccine consisted of 300 ug of mutant IDH1 20-mer peptide, with topical imiquimod. V was trimmed by 5 bases and J by 7 bases, leaving 7 bases between them. Germline CDR1 reads SGDLS; CDR2 reads YYNGEE. The CDR3 length is 11 residues. The material sequenced was PBMCs, taken from a glioma patient whose treatment included an IDH1 peptide vaccine. V is TRBV9 and J is TRBJ1-3; D remains unclear. The sequence was obtained from a man aged 35-49 years with glioma. The CDR3 here is CASRKINTIYF. In nucleotides, the CDR3 is TGTGCCAGCAGGAAGATCAACACCATATATTTT. The full variable domain, completed using reference TRBV9 and TRBJ1-3, is DSGVTQTPKHLITATGQRVTLRCSPRSGDLSVYWYQQSLDQGLQFLIQYYNGEERAKGNILERFSAQQFPDLHSELNLSSLELGDSALYFCASRKINTIYFGEGSWLTVV.